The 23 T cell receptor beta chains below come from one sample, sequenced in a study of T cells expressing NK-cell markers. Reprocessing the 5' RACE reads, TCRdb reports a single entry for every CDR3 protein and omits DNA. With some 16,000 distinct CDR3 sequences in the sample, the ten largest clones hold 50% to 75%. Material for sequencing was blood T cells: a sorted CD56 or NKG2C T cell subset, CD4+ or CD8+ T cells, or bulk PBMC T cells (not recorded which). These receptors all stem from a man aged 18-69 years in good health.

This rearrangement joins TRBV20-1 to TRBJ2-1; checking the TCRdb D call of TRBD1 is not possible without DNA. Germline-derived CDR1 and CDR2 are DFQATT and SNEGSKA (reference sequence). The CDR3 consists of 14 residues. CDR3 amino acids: CSARSGTGLDEQFF.

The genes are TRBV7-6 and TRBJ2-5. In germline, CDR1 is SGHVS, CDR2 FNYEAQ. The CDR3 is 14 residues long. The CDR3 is CASSLVRDQETQYF.

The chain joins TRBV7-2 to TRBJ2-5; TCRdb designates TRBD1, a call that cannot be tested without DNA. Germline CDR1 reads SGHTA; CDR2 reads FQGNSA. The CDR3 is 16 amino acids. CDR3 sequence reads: CASSLYPQGLKETQYF.

Here the CDR3 reads CASSGTGLAGFNEQFF. The rearrangement joins TRBV5-1 to TRBJ2-1; TCRdb lists TRBD2, though no DNA is available to test this call. Germline V gene sequence: CDR1 SGHRS, CDR2 YFSETQ. This CDR3 is built from 16 residues. Using reference TRBV5-1 and TRBJ2-1 for the parts outside the CDR3, the full variable domain is KAGVTQTPRYLIKTRGQQVTLSCSPISGHRSVSWYQQTPGQGLQFLFEYFSETQRNKGNFPGRFSGRQFSNSRSEMNVSTLELGDSALYLCASSGTGLAGFNEQFFGPGTRLTVL.

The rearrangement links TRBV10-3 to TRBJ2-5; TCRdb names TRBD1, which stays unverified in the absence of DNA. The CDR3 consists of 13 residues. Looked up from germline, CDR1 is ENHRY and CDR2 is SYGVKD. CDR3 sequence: CAISNNREETQYF.

CDR3 sequence reads: CASSTSGTYSYEQYF. V usage is TRBV5-4 and J usage is TRBJ2-7; absent DNA, TCRdb's TRBD1 call cannot be checked. This CDR3 is built from 15 residues. Germline V gene data show CDR1 as SGHNT and CDR2 as YYREEE (reference sequence).

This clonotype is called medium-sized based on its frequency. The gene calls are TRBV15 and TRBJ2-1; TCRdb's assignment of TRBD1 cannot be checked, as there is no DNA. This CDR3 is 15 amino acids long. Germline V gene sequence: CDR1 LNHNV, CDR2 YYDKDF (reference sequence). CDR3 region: CATSRDAGAFNEQFF.

The CDR3 reads CASGKDRGIGGDYSYEQYF. This sequence joins TRBV5-1 and TRBJ2-7; TCRdb returns TRBD1, unconfirmable since there is no DNA. CDR3 length equals 19 residues. Germline V gene lookup returns CDR1 SGHRS and CDR2 YFSETQ.

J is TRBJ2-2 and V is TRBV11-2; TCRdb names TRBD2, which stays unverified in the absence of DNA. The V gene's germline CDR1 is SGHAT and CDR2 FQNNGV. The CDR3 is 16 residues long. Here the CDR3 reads CASSLGASGPTGELFF.

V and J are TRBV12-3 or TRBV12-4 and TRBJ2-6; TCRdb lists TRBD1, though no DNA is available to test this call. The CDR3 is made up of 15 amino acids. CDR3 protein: CASNRVLAGANVLTF.

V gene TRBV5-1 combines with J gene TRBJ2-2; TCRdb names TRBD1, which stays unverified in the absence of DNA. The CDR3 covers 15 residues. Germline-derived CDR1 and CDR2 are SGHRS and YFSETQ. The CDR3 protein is CASKTGQGNTGELFF. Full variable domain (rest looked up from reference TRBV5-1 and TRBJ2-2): KAGVTQTPRYLIKTRGQQVTLSCSPISGHRSVSWYQQTPGQGLQFLFEYFSETQRNKGNFPGRFSGRQFSNSRSEMNVSTLELGDSALYLCASKTGQGNTGELFFGEGSRLTVL.

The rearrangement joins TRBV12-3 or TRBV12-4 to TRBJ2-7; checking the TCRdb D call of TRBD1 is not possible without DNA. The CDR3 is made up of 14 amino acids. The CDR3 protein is CASSLDRGRDEQYF.

CDR3: CASSFDSANTGELFF. The chain couples TRBV5-5 to TRBJ2-2; TCRdb names TRBD1, which stays unverified in the absence of DNA. The germline V gene has CDR1 SGHKS and CDR2 YYEKEE (reference sequence). The CDR3 spans 15 residues. Together with reference TRBV5-5 and TRBJ2-2, the CDR3 gives the full variable domain: DAGVTQSPTHLIKTRGQQVTLRCSPISGHKSVSWYQQVLGQGPQFIFQYYEKEERGRGNFPDRFSARQFPNYSSELNVNALLLGDSALYLCASSFDSANTGELFFGEGSRLTVL.

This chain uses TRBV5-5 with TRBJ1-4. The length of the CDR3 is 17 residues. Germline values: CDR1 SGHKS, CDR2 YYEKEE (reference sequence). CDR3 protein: CASSPLGGDATNEKLFF.

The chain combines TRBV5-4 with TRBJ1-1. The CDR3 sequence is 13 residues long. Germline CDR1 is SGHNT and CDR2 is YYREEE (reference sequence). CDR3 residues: CASSVAENTEAFF.

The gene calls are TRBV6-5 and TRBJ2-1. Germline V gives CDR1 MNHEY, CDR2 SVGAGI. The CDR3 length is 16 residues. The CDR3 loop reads CASSYGAGFVSNEQFF.

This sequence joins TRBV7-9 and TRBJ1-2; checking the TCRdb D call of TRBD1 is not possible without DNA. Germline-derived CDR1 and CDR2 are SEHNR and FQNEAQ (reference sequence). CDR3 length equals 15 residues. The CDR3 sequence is CASSLESAGGYGYTF.

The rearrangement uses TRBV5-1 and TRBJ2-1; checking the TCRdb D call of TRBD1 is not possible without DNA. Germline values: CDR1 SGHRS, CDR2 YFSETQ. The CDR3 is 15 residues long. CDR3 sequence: CASSWRQGENNEQFF.

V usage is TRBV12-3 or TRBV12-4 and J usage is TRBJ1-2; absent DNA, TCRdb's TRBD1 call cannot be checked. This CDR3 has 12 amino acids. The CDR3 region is CASSSGQGGYTF.

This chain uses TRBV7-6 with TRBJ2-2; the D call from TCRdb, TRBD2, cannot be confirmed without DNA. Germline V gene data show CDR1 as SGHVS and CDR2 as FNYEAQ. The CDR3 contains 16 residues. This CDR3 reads CASSTLSGGPPGELFF.

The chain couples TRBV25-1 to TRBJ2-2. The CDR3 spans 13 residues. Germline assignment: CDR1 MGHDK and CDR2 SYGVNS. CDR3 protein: CASSEFGPGELFF.

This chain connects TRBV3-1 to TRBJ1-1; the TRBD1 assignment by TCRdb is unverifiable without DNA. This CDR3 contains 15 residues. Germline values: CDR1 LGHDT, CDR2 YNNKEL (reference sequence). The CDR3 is CASRQTGALNTEAFF.

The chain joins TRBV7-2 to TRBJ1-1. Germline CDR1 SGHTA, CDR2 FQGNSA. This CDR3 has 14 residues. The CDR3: CASSKLRLNTEAFF.